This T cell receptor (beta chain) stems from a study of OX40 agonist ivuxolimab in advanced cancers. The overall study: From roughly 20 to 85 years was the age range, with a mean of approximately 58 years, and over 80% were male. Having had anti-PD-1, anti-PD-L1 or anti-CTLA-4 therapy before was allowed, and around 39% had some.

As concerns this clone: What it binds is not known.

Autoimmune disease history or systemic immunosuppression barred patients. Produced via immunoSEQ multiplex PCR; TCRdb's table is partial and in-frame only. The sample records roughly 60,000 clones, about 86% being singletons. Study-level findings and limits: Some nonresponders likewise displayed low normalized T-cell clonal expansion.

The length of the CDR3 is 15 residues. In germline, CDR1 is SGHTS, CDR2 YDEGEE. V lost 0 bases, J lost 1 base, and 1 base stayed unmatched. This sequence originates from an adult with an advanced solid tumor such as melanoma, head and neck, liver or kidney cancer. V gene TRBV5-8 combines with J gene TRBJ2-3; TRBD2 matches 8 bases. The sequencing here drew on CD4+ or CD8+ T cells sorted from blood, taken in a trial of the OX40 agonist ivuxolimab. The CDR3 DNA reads TGTGCCAGCAGCTTGGTACTAGCGGGCACAGATACGCAGTATTTT. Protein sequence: CASSLVLAGTDTQYF.